Below, one T cell receptor beta chain is given with its context. This record belongs to a study of blood T cell repertoires in COVID-19. Study as a whole: Material from acute and convalescent COVID-19 was sourced from the United States, Italy and Spain.

Cohorts were determined from participant-reported clinical history. Sequenced by immunoSEQ multiplex PCR; TCRdb stores in-frame clones only, minus some. The sample consists of about 380,000 clones, roughly 91% of them appearing once. Sequenced sample: PBMCs or T cells enriched from blood (not recorded which). This clonotype originated in a woman aged 18-29 years who had recovered from COVID-19.

CDR3 loop: CASREGLAGGPYEQYF. In DNA form, the CDR3 reads TGTGCCAGCAGGGAGGGACTAGCGGGGGGCCCCTACGAGCAGTACTTC. The V gene is TRBV5-4, the J gene TRBJ2-7, with 15 bases identical to TRBD2. Per germline, CDR1 SGHNT and CDR2 YYREEE (reference sequence). J lost 2 bases, V lost 5 bases, and 5 bases had no gene match. The CDR3 runs to 16 residues.